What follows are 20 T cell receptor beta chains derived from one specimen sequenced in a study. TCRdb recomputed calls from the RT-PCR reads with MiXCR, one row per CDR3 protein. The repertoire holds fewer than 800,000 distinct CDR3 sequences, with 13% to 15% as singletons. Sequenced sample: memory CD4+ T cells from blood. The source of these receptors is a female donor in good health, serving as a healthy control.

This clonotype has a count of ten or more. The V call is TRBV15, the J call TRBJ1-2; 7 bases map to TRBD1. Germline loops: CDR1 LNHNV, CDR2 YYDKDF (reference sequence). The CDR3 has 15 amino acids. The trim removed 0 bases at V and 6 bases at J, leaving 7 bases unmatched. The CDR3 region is CATSRDRATGHGYTF. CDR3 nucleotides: TGTGCCACCAGCAGAGATCGTGCGACAGGGCATGGCTACACCTTC.

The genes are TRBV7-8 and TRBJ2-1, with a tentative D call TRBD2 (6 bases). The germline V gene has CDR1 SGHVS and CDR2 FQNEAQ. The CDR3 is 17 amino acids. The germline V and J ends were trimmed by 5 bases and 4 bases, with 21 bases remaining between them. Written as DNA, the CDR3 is TGTGCCAGCAGCCCCCGGGGTGGCGGGAATGGATACAATGAGCAGTTCTTC. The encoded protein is CASSPRGGGNGYNEQFF.

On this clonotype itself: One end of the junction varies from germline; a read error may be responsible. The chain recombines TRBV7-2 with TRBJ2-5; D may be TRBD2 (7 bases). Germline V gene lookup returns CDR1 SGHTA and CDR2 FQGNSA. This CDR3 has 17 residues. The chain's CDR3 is CASSARLGGGSGETQYF. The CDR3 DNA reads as TGTGCAAGCAGCGCACGATTAGGGGGAGGGAGCGGGGAGACCCAGTACTTC. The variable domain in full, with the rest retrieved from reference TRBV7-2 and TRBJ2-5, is GAGVSQSPSNKVTEKGKDVELRCDPISGHTALYWYRQSLGQGLEFLIYFQGNSAPDKSGLPSDRFSAERTGGSVSTLTIQRTQQEDSAVYLCASSARLGGGSGETQYFGPGTRLLVL.

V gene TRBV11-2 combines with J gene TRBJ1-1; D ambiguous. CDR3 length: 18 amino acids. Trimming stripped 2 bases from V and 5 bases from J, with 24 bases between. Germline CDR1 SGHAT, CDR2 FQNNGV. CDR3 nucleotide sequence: TGTGCCAGCAGCTTATCTCACATGGGGTTTACACTTGGGACTGAAGCTTTCTTT. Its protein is CASSLSHMGFTLGTEAFF.

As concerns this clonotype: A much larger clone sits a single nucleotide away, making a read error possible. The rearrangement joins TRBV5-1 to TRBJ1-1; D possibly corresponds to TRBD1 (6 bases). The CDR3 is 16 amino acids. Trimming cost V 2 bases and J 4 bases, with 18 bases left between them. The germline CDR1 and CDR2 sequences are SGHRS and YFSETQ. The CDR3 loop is CASSFNNRDTGTEAFF. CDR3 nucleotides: TGCGCCAGCAGCTTCAACAACAGGGACACGGGCACTGAAGCTTTCTTT.

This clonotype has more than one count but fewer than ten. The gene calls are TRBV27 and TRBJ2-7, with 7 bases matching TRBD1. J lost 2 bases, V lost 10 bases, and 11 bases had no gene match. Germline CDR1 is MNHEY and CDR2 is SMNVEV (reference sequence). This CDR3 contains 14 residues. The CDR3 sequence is CATRDRVAPYEQYF. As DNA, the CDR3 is TGTGCCACCCGCGACAGGGTCGCCCCCTACGAGCAGTACTTC.

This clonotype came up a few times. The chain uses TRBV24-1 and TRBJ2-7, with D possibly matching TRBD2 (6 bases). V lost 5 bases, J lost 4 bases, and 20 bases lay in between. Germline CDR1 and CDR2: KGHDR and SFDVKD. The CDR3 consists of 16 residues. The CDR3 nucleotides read TGTGCCACCAGTGTAATAAGACCAGATGGGGGGTACGAGCAGTACTTC. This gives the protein CATSVIRPDGGYEQYF.

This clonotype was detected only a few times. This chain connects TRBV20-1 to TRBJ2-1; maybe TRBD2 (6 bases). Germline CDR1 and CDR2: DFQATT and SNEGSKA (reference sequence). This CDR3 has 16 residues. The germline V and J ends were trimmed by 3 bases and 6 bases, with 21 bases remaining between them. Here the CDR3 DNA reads TGCAGTGCTAGGTTTTCCCGGGACTGGGTGGGCAATGAGCAGTTCTTC. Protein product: CSARFSRDWVGNEQFF.

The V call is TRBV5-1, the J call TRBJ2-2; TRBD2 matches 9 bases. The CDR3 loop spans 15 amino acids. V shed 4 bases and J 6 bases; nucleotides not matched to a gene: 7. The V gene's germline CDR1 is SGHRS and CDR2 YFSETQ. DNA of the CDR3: TGCGCCAGCAGCCAAGGACTAGCGTCCCCCGGGGAGCTGTTTTTT. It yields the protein CASSQGLASPGELFF. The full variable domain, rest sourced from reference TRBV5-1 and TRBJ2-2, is KAGVTQTPRYLIKTRGQQVTLSCSPISGHRSVSWYQQTPGQGLQFLFEYFSETQRNKGNFPGRFSGRQFSNSRSEMNVSTLELGDSALYLCASSQGLASPGELFFGEGSRLTVL.

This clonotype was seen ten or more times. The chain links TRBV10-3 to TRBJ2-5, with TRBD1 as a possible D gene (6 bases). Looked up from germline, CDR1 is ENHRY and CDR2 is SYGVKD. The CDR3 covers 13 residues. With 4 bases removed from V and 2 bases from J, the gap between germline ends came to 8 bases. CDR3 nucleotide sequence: TGTGCCATCAGTGGAGGACAGCAAGAGACCCAGTACTTC. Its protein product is CAISGGQQETQYF.

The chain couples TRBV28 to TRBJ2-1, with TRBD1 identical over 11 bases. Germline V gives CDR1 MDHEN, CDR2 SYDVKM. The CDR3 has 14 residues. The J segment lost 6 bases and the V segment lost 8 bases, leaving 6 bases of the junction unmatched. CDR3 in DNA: TGTGCCAGCCGGACAGGGGGCTTCTTCAATGAGCAGTTCTTC. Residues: CASRTGGFFNEQFF. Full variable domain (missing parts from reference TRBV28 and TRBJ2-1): DVKVTQSSRYLVKRTGEKVFLECVQDMDHENMFWYRQDPGLGLRLIYFSYDVKMKEKGDIPEGYSVSREKKERFSLILESASTNQTSMYLCASRTGGFFNEQFFGPGTRLTVL.

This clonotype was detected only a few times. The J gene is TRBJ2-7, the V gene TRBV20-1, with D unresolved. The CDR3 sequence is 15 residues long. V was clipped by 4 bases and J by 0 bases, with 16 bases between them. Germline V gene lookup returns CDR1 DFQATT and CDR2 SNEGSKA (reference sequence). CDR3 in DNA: TGCAGTGCTACGCGTCGGGCCCCGAGCTCCTACGAGCAGTACTTC. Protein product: CSATRRAPSSYEQYF.

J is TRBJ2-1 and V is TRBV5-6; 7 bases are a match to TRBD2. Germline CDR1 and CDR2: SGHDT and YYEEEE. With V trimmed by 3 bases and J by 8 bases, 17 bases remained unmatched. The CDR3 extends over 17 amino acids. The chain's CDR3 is CASSSFMIVKRGDEQFF. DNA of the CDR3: TGTGCCAGCAGCTCCTTCATGATCGTTAAACGGGGGGATGAGCAGTTCTTC.

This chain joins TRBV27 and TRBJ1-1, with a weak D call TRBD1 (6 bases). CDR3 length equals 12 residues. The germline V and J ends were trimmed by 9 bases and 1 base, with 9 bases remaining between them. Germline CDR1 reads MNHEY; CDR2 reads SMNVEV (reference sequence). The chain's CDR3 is CARLQGNTEAFF. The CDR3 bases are TGTGCCAGGCTACAGGGGAACACTGAAGCTTTCTTT.

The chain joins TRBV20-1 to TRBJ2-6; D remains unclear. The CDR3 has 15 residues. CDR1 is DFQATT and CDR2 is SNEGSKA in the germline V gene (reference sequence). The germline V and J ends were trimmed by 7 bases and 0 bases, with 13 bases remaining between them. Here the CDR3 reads CSGRGVNSGANVLTF. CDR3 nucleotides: TGCAGTGGTCGAGGTGTTAACTCTGGGGCCAACGTCCTGACTTTC.

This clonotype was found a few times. The CDR3, as DNA: TGTGCCAGCAGCTTAGTATGGTCTAGCGGGGGCCAAGAGACCCAGTACTTC. This translates into CASSLVWSSGGQETQYF. V is TRBV7-2 and J is TRBJ2-5; TRBD2 agrees at 10 bases. The CDR3 extends over 17 amino acids. Germline V gives CDR1 SGHTA, CDR2 FQGNSA. V was pared by 1 base and J by 1 base, with 6 bases of the junction left unmatched. Drawing the rest from reference TRBV7-2 and TRBJ2-5, the complete variable domain is GAGVSQSPSNKVTEKGKDVELRCDPISGHTALYWYRQSLGQGLEFLIYFQGNSAPDKSGLPSDRFSAERTGGSVSTLTIQRTQQEDSAVYLCASSLVWSSGGQETQYFGPGTRLLVL.

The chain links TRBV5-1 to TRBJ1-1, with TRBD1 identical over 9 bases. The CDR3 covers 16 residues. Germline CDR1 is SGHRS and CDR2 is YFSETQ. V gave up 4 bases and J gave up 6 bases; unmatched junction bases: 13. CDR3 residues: CASSPWTGDPSAEAFF. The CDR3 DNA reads TGCGCCAGCAGCCCTTGGACAGGGGACCCGTCGGCTGAAGCTTTCTTT.

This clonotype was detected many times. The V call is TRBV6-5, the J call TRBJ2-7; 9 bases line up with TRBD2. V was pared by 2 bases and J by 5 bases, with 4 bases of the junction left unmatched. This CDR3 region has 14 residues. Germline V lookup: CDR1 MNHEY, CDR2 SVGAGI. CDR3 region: CASSYGLARHEQYF. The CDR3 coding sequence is TGTGCCAGCAGTTACGGACTAGCGCGCCACGAGCAGTACTTC.

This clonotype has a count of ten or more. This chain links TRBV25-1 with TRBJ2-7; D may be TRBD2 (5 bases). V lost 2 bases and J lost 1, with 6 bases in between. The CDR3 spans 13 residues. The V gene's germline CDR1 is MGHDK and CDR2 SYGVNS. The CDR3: CASSELASYEQYF. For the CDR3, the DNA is TGTGCCAGCAGTGAACTAGCTTCCTACGAGCAGTACTTC.

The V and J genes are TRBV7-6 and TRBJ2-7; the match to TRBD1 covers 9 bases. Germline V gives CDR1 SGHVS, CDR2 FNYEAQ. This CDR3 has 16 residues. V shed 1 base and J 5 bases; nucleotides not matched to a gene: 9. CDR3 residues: CASSLGGGTGTNEQYF. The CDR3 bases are TGTGCCAGCAGCTTAGGTGGCGGGACAGGGACGAACGAGCAGTACTTC.